The entry that follows covers one T cell receptor (beta chain) sequence. The CDR3 sequence is 14 residues long. Germline values: CDR1 MDHEN, CDR2 SYDVKM. V trimming: 3 bases; J trimming: 9 bases; junction bases outside the gene matches: 8. This entry comes from a study of blood T cells in healthy people across ages. Donation came from healthy Caucasian individuals in Russia who were aged roughly 6 to 95. Collection of around 10 milliliters of peripheral blood was performed for each donor. A sample-barcoded 5' primer and a J-beta primer mix were used in a second PCR of about 7 to 12 cycles. Using its own MiXCR run on the 5' RACE reads, TCRdb lists one record per CDR3 protein. The table records 550,000 to 700,000 distinct CDR3 sequences, roughly 29% of them present only once.

This TCR was recovered from a woman aged 70 to 79 in good health. Sequencing was performed on blood. The J gene is TRBJ2-7, the V gene TRBV28; TRBD1 matches at 10 bases. DNA for the CDR3: TGTGCCAGCAGTTTTGAGACAGGGGGCAAAAGGCAGTACTTC. Protein sequence: CASSFETGGKRQYF.